The sequence of this TCR beta chain was determined in a study of post-analysis software for immune sequencing data (dated by TCRdb to the mid-2010s). General notes on the study: Relapsing-remitting, secondary progressive and progressive-relapsing multiple sclerosis were recorded as disease courses, and subtype annotation was lacking for some patients. The multiple sclerosis patient repertoires were compared with roughly twelve previously published healthy control repertoires from donors aged about 6 to 26 years. A subset of samples was prepared in parallel using single-end sample barcoding, then pooled and co-amplified after Illumina adapter ligation. The investigation overall reported the following: Compared with controls, multiple sclerosis patients had significantly lower normalized Chao1 diversity, a finding suggesting substantial peripheral T-cell clonal expansion. Direct clustering with F measure revealed strong co-clustering of samples prepared in the same batch, which led to a batch-effect correction. Four or five TRBV segments, including TRBV5-6, TRBV5-1 and TRBV20-1, were significantly more frequent in patients than controls. The multiple sclerosis patient group was slightly younger than the control group.

Of note for this clonotype: The antigen it recognizes is unknown. The record has no base qualities; no much larger clone is one base away.

To demonstrate the VDJtools post-analysis software, the study profiled TCR beta repertoires from the peripheral blood of 13 young patients with multiple sclerosis. The multiple sclerosis patients were children and adolescents ranging in age from roughly 6 to 15 years. The V and J ends are trimmed by 4 bases and 4 bases, leaving 8 bases between them. As encoded in the germline V gene (reference sequence), CDR1 is DFQATT while CDR2 is SNEGSKA. Inclusive of the bounding cysteine and phenylalanine, the CDR3 is 12 residues long. Only the CDR3 part of the read is kept: 36 bases, read in frame from the first base. Preparation of the library involved PCR. The sequencing machine was an Illumina HiSeq 2500. Unique molecular identifiers were incorporated into TCR beta cDNA libraries to reduce PCR and sequencing biases. Per 1 to 10 million input T cells, roughly 500,000 cDNA molecules were obtained, such that each molecule approximated one T cell. The same protocol used for the earlier healthy control dataset was applied to prepare and sequence the patient libraries. Samples belonging to the same batch were prepared together, multiplexed and sequenced on a shared HiSeq lane. Processing in the source paper ran as follows. Raw barcoded reads were processed with MIGEC, discarding single-read molecular identifier groups before consensus assembly and CDR3 extraction. VDJtools was used for post-analysis of the clonotype tables, with diversity normalized by down-sampling every dataset to the smallest sample size. Repertoire overlap clustering matched CDR3 amino acid but not nucleotide sequences to correct batch-related cross-sample contamination. The public reads were quality trimmed at Q25 with fastp and then assembled into clones with MiXCR by TCRdb, keeping productive beta chains. Entries that share a CDR3 protein sequence are merged under the most common genes and DNA. TCRdb assigned the V and J calls; the authors' analysis was not used. Across this sample there are about 460,000 distinct CDR3 sequences, with around 40% seen only once. The top ten constitute about an eighth of the sample.

Sequenced input: blood. This clonotype originated in a girl between 10 and 17 years old with multiple sclerosis. The chain uses TRBV20-1 and TRBJ2-1, with a tentative D gene TRBD1 over 6 matching bases. The sequence in DNA is TGCAGTGCTATAGGGGGTTACAATGAGCAGTTCTTC. Its translation reads: CSAIGGYNEQFF.